This is a list of T cell receptor beta chains from one sample in a study of response to subunit inactivated influenza vaccine. TCRdb analysed the RT-PCR reads with MiXCR anew, one entry per CDR3 protein. The profile covers hundreds of thousands of distinct CDR3 sequences, with more than 15% appearing a single time and around 10% taken by the ten largest. The specimen comprised PBMCs from blood, sampled roughly 12 days after vaccination. All receptors derive from a man aged 50 or older who received an inactivated influenza vaccine. Each CDR3 is given with its conserved first and last residue. Fields, in order: D gene, V gene, clone size, J gene, CDR3 protein, CDR3 DNA. The D gene is left open where the match is weak. Size values are once, few and many counts, or a class for expanded clones, and some rows have none.

-	TRBV19	-	TRBJ2-2	CASSTLPLTANTGELFF	TGTGCCAGTAGTACTCTGCCACTTACCGCGAACACCGGGGAGCTGTTTTTT
-	TRBV7-9	-	TRBJ1-2	CASSLGAAAYGYTF	TGTGCCAGCAGCTTAGGCGCCGCGGCCTATGGCTACACCTTC
TRBD1	TRBV6-2/TRBV6-3	-	TRBJ2-7	CASSVRTGGDEYF	TGTGCCAGCAGTGTGCGGACAGGGGGCGACGAGTACTTC
-	TRBV24-1	-	TRBJ2-1	CATSDPRAGASYNEQFF	TGTGCCACCAGTGACCCGAGGGCGGGGGCCTCCTACAATGAGCAGTTCTTC
TRBD2	TRBV15	-	TRBJ2-3	CATSRFSGGTDTQYF	TGTGCCACCAGCCGATTTAGCGGGGGCACAGATACGCAGTATTTT
-	TRBV28	-	TRBJ2-3	CASSLRIAGTDTQYF	TGTGCCAGCAGTTTAAGGATAGCGGGCACAGATACGCAGTATTTT
-	TRBV20-1	few	TRBJ2-3	CSARDRWAHGADTQYF	TGCAGTGCTAGAGATAGGTGGGCACACGGCGCAGATACGCAGTATTTT
-	TRBV15	few	TRBJ2-2	CATSRDKGPSGRGHTGELFF	TGTGCCACCAGCAGAGATAAGGGTCCGTCCGGGCGGGGACACACCGGGGAGCTGTTTTTT
TRBD2	TRBV7-6	-	TRBJ2-3	CASSLEAGEADTQYF	TGTGCCAGCAGCTTAGAAGCGGGAGAAGCAGATACGCAGTATTTT
TRBD2	TRBV20-1	many	TRBJ2-5	CSARVFSGRVTKAQYF	TGCAGTGCTAGAGTATTTTCCGGGAGGGTGACGAAGGCCCAGTACTTC
-	TRBV3-1	few	TRBJ1-1	CASSARTALNTEAFF	TGTGCCAGCAGCGCCAGGACAGCCCTGAACACTGAAGCTTTCTTT
-	TRBV11-2	-	TRBJ2-2	CASSYDNTGELFF	TGTGCCAGCAGCTACGATAACACCGGGGAGCTGTTTTTT
-	TRBV4-1	-	TRBJ2-3	CASSHFPRATDTQYF	TGCGCCAGCAGCCATTTCCCACGGGCCACAGATACGCAGTATTTT
-	TRBV28	-	TRBJ2-3	CASSLWTGALSF	TGTGCCAGCAGTTTATGGACAGGCGCCTTATCATTT
TRBD2	TRBV7-8	many	TRBJ2-1	CASSRRTSGGYNEQFF	TGTGCCAGCAGCCGCCGGACTAGCGGGGGTTACAATGAGCAGTTCTTC
TRBD2	TRBV7-6	many	TRBJ2-1	CASSLAAGGVVDEQFF	TGTGCCAGCAGCTTAGCCGCGGGGGGGGTGGTAGATGAGCAGTTCTTC
TRBD1	TRBV29-1	many	TRBJ1-2	CSVGTGGGYGYTF	TGCAGCGTAGGGACAGGGGGCGGCTATGGCTACACCTTC
TRBD2	TRBV12-3/TRBV12-4	-	TRBJ2-2	CASSFSRREGQTGELFF	TGTGCCAGCAGTTTCTCCCGCCGGGAGGGCCAGACCGGGGAGCTGTTTTTT
-	TRBV20-1	few	TRBJ1-2	CSVQGQGYTF	TGCAGTGTTCAGGGGCAAGGCTACACCTTC
-	TRBV12-3/TRBV12-4	-	TRBJ2-7	CASGTGSSSEQYF	TGTGCCAGCGGAACGGGATCCTCTTCGGAGCAGTACTTC
TRBD2	TRBV6-2/TRBV6-3	-	TRBJ2-7	CASRETSGTVYEQYF	TGTGCCAGCAGAGAGACTAGCGGCACAGTCTACGAGCAGTACTTC
-	TRBV11-2	few	TRBJ1-3	CASSFSPAERDSGNTIYF	TGTGCCAGCAGCTTTTCTCCCGCGGAACGGGACTCTGGAAACACCATATATTTT
TRBD1	TRBV7-6	few	TRBJ2-5	CASSVGTGGMETQYF	TGTGCCAGCAGCGTCGGGACAGGGGGGATGGAGACCCAGTACTTC
-	TRBV24-1	few	TRBJ2-5	CATQASDLQETQYF	TGTGCCACCCAAGCTAGCGACCTCCAAGAGACCCAGTACTTC
-	TRBV4-2	few	TRBJ1-1	CASSQAFLGNTEAFF	TGTGCCAGCAGCCAAGCTTTTTTAGGTAACACTGAAGCTTTCTTT
-	TRBV7-8	-	TRBJ2-3	CASSFRGLRFTDTQYF	TGTGCCAGCAGCTTCCGGGGGCTCCGTTTCACAGATACGCAGTATTTT
-	TRBV9	few	TRBJ1-4	CASSATVTTGEKLFF	TGTGCCAGCAGCGCGACAGTCACGACGGGGGAAAAACTGTTTTTT
TRBD2	TRBV4-1	few	TRBJ2-1	CASSSPGLAPTGEQFF	TGCGCCAGCAGCTCCCCCGGACTAGCGCCCACAGGTGAGCAGTTCTTC